This is a list of T cell receptor beta chains from one sample in a study of cytotoxic CD8 clonotypes in ibrutinib-treated CLL. Sequenced by immunoSEQ multiplex PCR; TCRdb stores in-frame clones only, minus some. The table shows over 250,000 clones, with approximately 79% occurring only once. The sequences come from PBMCs, collected at disease progression, from a patient treated with ibrutinib. These receptors originate from a human donor with chronic lymphocytic leukemia. Both conserved end residues are part of each CDR3. Fields, in order: D gene, CDR3 length, clone size, V gene, J gene, CDR3 DNA, CDR3 protein. D genes are given only for firm matches. Size values are once, few and many counts, or a class for expanded clones, and some rows have none.

>.|12|.|TRBV6-5|TRBJ2-7
TGTGCCAGCAGAGGGGTTACCTACGAGCAGTACTTC
CASRGVTYEQYF
>.|17|.|TRBV7-9|TRBJ1-1
TGTGCCAGCAGCTTTAGCGACTGGACACGAGTGAACACTGAAGCTTTCTTT
CASSFSDWTRVNTEAFF
>.|15|few|TRBV13|TRBJ2-3
TGTGCCAGCGGGCCGACTCTGAGGGGGACAGATACGCAGTATTTT
CASGPTLRGTDTQYF
>TRBD1|19|.|TRBV5-5|TRBJ1-1
TGTGCCAGCAGCGCAAACCGGGACAGGGGGGATCCCATGAACACTGAAGCTTTCTTT
CASSANRDRGDPMNTEAFF
>TRBD1|16|.|TRBV4-1|TRBJ1-6
TGCGCCAGCAGCACTGACAGGGGGCGCGTTAATTCACCCCTCCACTTT
CASSTDRGRVNSPLHF
>TRBD1|14|.|TRBV5-1|TRBJ2-7
TGCGCCAGCAGCTTGGTGGGACAGCCGTACGAGCAGTACTTC
CASSLVGQPYEQYF
>TRBD1|15|.|TRBV28|TRBJ1-1
TGTGCCAGCAGTTCCCCGGGACAGGGGAGGACTGAAGCTTTCTTT
CASSSPGQGRTEAFF
>.|15|.|TRBV6-1|TRBJ1-2
TGTGCCAGCAGTGAACCGGGTGGGTTTCTCTATGGCTACACCTTC
CASSEPGGFLYGYTF
>.|14|.|TRBV4-1|TRBJ2-5
TGCGCCAGCAGCCCGCCAGTCAGAGAAGAGACCCAGTACTTC
CASSPPVREETQYF
>.|13|.|TRBV4-1|TRBJ1-1
TGCGCCAGCAGCCAAGCAGGGAACACTGAAGCTTTCTTT
CASSQAGNTEAFF
>.|14|.|TRBV2|TRBJ2-5
TGTGCCAGCAAGGGTTCCGCCAATCAAGAGACCCAGTACTTC
CASKGSANQETQYF
>.|15|.|TRBV11-1|TRBJ2-1
TGTGCCAGCAGCTTAGGGAGAGGACTTCACAATGAGCAGTTCTTC
CASSLGRGLHNEQFF
>.|13|.|TRBV27|TRBJ1-4
TGTGCCAGCAGTCGGGGAACTAATGAAAAACTGTTTTTT
CASSRGTNEKLFF
>TRBD1|12|.|TRBV29-1|TRBJ1-2
TGCAGCGCAAAACAGGGGGCATCTGGCTACACCTTC
CSAKQGASGYTF
>.|15|.|TRBV5-4|TRBJ2-5
TGTGCCAGCAGCTTGGGGTCAGCCCCCCAAGAGACCCAGTACTTC
CASSLGSAPQETQYF
>.|14|.|TRBV7-3|TRBJ1-1
TGTGCCAGCAGCTGGGGACCGCAGAACACTGAAGCTTTCTTT
CASSWGPQNTEAFF
>.|14|once|TRBV2|TRBJ1-1
TGTGCCAGCCCGGGGCAGGGGTTGAACACTGAAGCTTTCTTT
CASPGQGLNTEAFF
>TRBD1|13|.|TRBV27|TRBJ2-1
TGTGCCAGCAGTTCGACAGGGGGCGATGAGCAGTTCTTC
CASSSTGGDEQFF
>TRBD2|17|once|TRBV29-1|TRBJ2-1
TGCAGCGCACCGGGGACTAGCGGGAGGAAGACCTACAATGAGCAGTTCTTC
CSAPGTSGRKTYNEQFF